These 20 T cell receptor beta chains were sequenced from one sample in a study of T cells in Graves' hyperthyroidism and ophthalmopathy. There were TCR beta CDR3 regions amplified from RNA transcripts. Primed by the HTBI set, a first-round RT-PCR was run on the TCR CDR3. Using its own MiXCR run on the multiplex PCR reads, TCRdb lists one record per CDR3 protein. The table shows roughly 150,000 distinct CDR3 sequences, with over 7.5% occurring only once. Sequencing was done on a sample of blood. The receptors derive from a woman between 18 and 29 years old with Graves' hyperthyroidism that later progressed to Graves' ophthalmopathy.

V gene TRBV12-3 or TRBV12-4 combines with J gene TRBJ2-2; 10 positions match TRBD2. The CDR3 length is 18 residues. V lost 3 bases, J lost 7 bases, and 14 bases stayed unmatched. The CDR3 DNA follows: TGTGCCAGCAGTTTTGTGGTAGGCCTAGCGGGAGTTGGCGGGGAGCTGTTTTTT. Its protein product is CASSFVVGLAGVGGELFF.

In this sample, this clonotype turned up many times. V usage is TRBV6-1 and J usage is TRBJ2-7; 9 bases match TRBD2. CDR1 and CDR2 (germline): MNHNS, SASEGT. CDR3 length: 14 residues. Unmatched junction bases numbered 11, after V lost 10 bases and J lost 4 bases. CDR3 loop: CATMSGTSIYEQYF. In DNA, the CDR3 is TGTGCCACCATGTCCGGGACTAGCATTTACGAGCAGTACTTC.

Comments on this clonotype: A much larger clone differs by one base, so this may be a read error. The CDR3 DNA reads as TGTGCCAGTAGTATAGGTCCCGGGTCCACCTACAATGAGCAGTTCTTC. As protein: CASSIGPGSTYNEQFF. This rearrangement joins TRBV19 to TRBJ2-1; D unresolved. V was clipped by 1 base and J by 2 bases, with 12 bases between them. The CDR3 is 16 amino acids. Germline V gene lookup returns CDR1 LNHDA and CDR2 SQIVND (reference sequence). The full variable domain, with the rest looked up from reference TRBV19 and TRBJ2-1, is DGGITQSPKYLFRKEGQNVTLSCEQNLNHDAMYWYRQDPGQGLRLIYYSQIVNDFQKGDIAEGYSVSREKKESFPLTVTSAQKNPTAFYLCASSIGPGSTYNEQFFGPGTRLTVL.

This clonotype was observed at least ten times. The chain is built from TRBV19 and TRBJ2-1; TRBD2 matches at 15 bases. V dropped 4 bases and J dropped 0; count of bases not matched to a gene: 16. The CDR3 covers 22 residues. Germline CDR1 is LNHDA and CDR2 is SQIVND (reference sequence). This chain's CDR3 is CASSTPASGLAGGKSSYNEQFF. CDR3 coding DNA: TGTGCCAGTAGTACCCCAGCCTCGGGACTAGCGGGAGGAAAGAGCTCCTACAATGAGCAGTTCTTC.

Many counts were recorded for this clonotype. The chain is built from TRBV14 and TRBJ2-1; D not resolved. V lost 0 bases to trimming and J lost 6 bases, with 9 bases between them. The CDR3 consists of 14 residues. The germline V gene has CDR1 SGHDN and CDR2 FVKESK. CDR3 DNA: TGTGCCAGCAGCCAAGATCTAGTCCTCAATGAGCAGTTCTTC. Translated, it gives CASSQDLVLNEQFF.

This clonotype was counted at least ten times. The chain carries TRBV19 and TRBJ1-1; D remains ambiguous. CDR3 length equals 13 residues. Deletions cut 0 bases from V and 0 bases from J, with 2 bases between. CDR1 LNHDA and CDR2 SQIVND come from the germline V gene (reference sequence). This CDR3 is CASSIDLNTEAFF. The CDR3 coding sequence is TGTGCCAGTAGTATAGACTTGAACACTGAAGCTTTCTTT. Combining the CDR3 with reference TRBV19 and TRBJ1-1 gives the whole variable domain DGGITQSPKYLFRKEGQNVTLSCEQNLNHDAMYWYRQDPGQGLRLIYYSQIVNDFQKGDIAEGYSVSREKKESFPLTVTSAQKNPTAFYLCASSIDLNTEAFFGQGTRLTVV.

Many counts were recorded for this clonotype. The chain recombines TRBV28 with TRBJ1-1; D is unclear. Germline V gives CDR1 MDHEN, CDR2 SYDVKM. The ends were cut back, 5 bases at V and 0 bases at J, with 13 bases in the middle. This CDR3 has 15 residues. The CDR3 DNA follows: TGTGCCAGCAGTCCGGGAGACTCAATGAACACTGAAGCTTTCTTT. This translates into CASSPGDSMNTEAFF.

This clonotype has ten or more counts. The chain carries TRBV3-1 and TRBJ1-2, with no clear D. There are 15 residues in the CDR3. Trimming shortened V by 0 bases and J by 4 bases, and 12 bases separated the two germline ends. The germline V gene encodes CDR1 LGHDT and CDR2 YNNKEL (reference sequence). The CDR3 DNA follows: TGTGCCAGCAGCCAAGAACCCCCATCCAGCTATGGCTACACCTTC. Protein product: CASSQEPPSSYGYTF.

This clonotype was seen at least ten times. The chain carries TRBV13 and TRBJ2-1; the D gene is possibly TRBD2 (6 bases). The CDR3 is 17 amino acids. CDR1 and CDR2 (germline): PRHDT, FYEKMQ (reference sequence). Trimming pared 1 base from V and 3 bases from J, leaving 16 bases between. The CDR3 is CASSLDNRERNYNEQFF. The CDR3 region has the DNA TGTGCCAGCAGCTTAGACAATCGGGAGAGGAACTACAATGAGCAGTTCTTC.

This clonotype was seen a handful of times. The CDR3 here is CASSNSLGAAEKLFF. Written as DNA, the CDR3 is TGTGCCAGCAGCAATTCATTGGGGGCTGCTGAAAAACTGTTTTTT. The rearrangement links TRBV5-8 to TRBJ1-4, with D possibly TRBD1 on 6 matching bases. V was pared by 4 bases and J by 7 bases, with 17 bases between. This CDR3 is built from 15 residues. CDR1 and CDR2 from the germline V gene are SGHTS and YDEGEE.

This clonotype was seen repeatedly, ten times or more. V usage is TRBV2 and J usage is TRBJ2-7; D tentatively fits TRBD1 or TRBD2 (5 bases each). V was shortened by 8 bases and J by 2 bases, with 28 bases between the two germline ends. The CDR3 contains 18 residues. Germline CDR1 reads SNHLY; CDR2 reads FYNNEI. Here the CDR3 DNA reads TGTGCCAGCGAGGACAATAGGCCCTGGGGGTCCTTAACCTACGAGCAGTACTTC. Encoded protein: CASEDNRPWGSLTYEQYF.

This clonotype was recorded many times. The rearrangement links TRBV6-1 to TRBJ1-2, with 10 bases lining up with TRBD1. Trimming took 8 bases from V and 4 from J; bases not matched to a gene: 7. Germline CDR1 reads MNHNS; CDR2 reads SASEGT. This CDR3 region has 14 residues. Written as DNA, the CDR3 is TGTGCCAGCGCCGACAGGGGGCTGGTCTATGGCTACACCTTC. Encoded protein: CASADRGLVYGYTF.

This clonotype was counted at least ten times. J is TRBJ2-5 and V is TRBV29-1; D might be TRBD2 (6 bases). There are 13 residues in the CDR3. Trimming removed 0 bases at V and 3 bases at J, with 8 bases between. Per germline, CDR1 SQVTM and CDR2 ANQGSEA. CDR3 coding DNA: TGCAGCGTTGAAGATCGGGGGAAAGAGACCCAGTACTTC. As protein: CSVEDRGKETQYF.

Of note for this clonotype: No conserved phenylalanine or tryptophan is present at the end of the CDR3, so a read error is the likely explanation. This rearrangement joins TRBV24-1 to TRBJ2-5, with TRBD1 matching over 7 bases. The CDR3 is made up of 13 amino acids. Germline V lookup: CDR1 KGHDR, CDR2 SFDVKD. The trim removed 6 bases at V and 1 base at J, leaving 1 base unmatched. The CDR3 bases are TGTGCCACCAGTTCAGGGGGCCAAGAGACCCAGTACCTC. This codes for CATSSGGQETQYL.

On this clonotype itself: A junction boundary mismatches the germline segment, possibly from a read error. The CDR3 sequence is CASSSSRTNF. The CDR3 nucleotides read TGTGCCAGCAGCTCCTCGAGAACCAACTTC. The chain recombines TRBV5-4 with TRBJ2-7, with no clear D. Germline CDR1 reads SGHNT; CDR2 reads YYREEE (reference sequence). The CDR3 runs 10 residues.

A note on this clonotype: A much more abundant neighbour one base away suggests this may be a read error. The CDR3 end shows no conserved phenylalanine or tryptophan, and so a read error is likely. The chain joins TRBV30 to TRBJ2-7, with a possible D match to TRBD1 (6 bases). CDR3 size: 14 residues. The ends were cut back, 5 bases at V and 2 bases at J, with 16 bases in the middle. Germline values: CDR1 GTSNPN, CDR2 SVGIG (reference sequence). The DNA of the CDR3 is TGTGCCTGGGGGTGGGGGCACAGGCCCTACGAGCAGTACCTC. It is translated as CAWGWGHRPYEQYL.

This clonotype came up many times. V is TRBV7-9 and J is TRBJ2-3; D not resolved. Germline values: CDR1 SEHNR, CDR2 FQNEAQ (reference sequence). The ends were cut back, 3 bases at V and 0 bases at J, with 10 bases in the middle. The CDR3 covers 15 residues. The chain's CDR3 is CASSFTAVSTDTQYF. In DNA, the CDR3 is TGTGCCAGCAGCTTTACGGCAGTAAGCACAGATACGCAGTATTTT.

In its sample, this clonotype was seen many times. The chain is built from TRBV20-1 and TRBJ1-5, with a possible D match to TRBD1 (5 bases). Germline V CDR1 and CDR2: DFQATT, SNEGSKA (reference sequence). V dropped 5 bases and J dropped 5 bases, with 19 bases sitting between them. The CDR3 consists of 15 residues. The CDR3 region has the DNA TGCAGTGCTGATGTGGGGGACTACCCGGATCAGCCCCAGCATTTT. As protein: CSADVGDYPDQPQHF.

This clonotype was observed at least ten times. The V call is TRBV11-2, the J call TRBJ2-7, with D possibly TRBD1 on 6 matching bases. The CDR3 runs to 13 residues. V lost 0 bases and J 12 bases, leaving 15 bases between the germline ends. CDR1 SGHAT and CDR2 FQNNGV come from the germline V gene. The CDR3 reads CASSLDFPTGRYF. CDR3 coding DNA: TGTGCCAGCAGCTTAGATTTCCCTACAGGGCGGTACTTC.

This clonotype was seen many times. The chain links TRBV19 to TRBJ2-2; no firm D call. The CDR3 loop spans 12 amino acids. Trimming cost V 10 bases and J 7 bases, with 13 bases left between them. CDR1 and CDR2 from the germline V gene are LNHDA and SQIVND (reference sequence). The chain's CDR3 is CATDSLGGELFF. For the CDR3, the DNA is TGTGCCACGGATTCCCTGGGCGGGGAGCTGTTTTTT.